Sequencing of this T cell receptor beta chain was carried out in a study of blood T cell repertoires in COVID-19. Under the authors' procedure: Reference gene primer amplification yielded estimated nucleated cell counts. The method was immunoSEQ multiplex PCR; TCRdb's version includes in-frame clones alone and lacks a portion of them. V, J and clone size were drawn from that table, and D and trimming were deduced from the DNA. The data hold 65,000 to 85,000 clones, with approximately 87% observed a single time. The V and J ends lost 5 bases and 7 bases respectively, with 15 bases between them. This CDR3 comprises 14 residues. The germline V gene has CDR1 SGHTA and CDR2 FQGNSA. This clone was detected only once.

The receptor's source is a man between 45 and 60 years old with active COVID-19. Material for sequencing was peripheral blood. This rearrangement joins TRBV7-2 to TRBJ1-5; D is uncertain. The CDR3 region is CASSERGSRQPQHF. DNA for the CDR3: TGTGCCAGCAGCGAGAGAGGGAGTCGACAGCCCCAGCATTTT. Complete variable domain (other parts from reference TRBV7-2 and TRBJ1-5): GAGVSQSPSNKVTEKGKDVELRCDPISGHTALYWYRQSLGQGLEFLIYFQGNSAPDKSGLPSDRFSAERTGGSVSTLTIQRTQQEDSAVYLCASSERGSRQPQHFGDGTRLSIL.